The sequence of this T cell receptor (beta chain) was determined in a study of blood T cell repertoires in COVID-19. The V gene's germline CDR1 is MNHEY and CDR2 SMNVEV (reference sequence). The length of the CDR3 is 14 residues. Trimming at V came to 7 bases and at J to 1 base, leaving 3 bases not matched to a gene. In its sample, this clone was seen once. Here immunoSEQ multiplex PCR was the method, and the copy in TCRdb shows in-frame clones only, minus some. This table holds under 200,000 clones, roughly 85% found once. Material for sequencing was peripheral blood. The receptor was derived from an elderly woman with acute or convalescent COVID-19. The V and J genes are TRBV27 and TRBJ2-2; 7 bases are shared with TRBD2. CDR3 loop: CASKASGNTGELFF. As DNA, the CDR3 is TGTGCCAGCAAAGCTAGCGGGAACACCGGGGAGCTGTTTTTT.